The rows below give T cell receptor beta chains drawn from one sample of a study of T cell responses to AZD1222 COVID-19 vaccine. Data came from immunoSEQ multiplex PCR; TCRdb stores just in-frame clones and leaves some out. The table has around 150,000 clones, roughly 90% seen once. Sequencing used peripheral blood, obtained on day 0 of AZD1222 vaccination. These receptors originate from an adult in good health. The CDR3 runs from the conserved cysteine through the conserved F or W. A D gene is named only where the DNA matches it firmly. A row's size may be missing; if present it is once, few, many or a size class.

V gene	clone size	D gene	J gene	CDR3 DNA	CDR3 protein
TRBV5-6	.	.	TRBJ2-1	TGTGCCAGCAGAATGACCGGGCCTCCTGAGGTGCAGTTCTTC	CASRMTGPPEVQFF
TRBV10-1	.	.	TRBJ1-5	TGCGCCAGCAGTGAGTCCGGGGGACAGCATTTT	CASSESGGQHF
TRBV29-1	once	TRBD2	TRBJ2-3	TGCAGCTCTCGGGGGAGGGCAGATACGCAGTATTTT	CSSRGRADTQYF
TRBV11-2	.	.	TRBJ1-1	TGTGCCAGCAGCTTAGCTAGTCAGGCGGGGACTGAAGCTTTCTTT	CASSLASQAGTEAFF
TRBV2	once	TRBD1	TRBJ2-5	TGTGCCAGCAGGGGGACCCCAGGGGGGACCCAGTACTTC	CASRGTPGGTQYF
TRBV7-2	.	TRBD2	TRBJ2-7	TGTGCCAGCAGCTTACAAGCGGGACTAGCGGGACGTGAGCAGTACTTC	CASSLQAGLAGREQYF
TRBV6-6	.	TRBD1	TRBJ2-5	TGTGCCAGCAGTTACTCCGGACAGGGCAGCCAAGAGACCCAGTACTTC	CASSYSGQGSQETQYF
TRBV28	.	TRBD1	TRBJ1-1	TGTGCCAGCAGTCCACAGACAGGGCGTGAAGCTTTCTTT	CASSPQTGREAFF
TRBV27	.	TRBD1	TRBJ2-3	TGTGCCAGTAGCCGGGACAGGGGGCGCTTTTATGGAGTTGGTACGCAGTATTTT	CASSRDRGRFYGVGTQYF
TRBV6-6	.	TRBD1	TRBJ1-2	TGTGCCAGCAGTTTCCCCCGGGACAGGGGATTCTATGGCTACACCTTC	CASSFPRDRGFYGYTF
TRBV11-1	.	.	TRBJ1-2	TGTGCCAGCAGCTTATATACACCCGCATCTAACTATGGCTACACCTTC	CASSLYTPASNYGYTF
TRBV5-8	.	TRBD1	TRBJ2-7	TGTGCCAGCAGCCACAGCCAGCGGGACAGGGGGTTCTACGAGCAGTACTTC	CASSHSQRDRGFYEQYF
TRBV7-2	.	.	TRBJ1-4	TGTGCCAGCGGGGGGGACCCCATAGGGGAAAAACTGTTTTTT	CASGGDPIGEKLFF
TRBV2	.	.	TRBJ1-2	TGTGCCAGCAGTGAGCTGGTCAGTAACTATGGCTACACCTTC	CASSELVSNYGYTF
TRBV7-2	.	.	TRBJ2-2	TGTGCCAGCAGCCAATTCACCGGGGAGCTGTTTTTT	CASSQFTGELFF
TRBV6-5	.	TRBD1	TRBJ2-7	TGTGCCAGCAGCCCACGGGACAGGGGAAACGAGCAGTACTTC	CASSPRDRGNEQYF
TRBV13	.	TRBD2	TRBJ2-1	TGTGCCAGCAGACCCCCTAGCGGAGTTTCCTACAATGAGCAGTTCTTC	CASRPPSGVSYNEQFF
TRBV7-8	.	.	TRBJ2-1	TGTGCCAGCAGCTTGTCCCCTAGAGAGACAACCTACAATGAGCAGTTCTTC	CASSLSPRETTYNEQFF
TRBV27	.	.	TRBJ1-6	TGTGCCAGCAGTTTCCCTACGGCCAATTCACCCCTCCACTTT	CASSFPTANSPLHF
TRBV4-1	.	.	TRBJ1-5	TGCGCCAGCAGCCAATTAGTGGGGAACAATCAGCCCCAGCATTTT	CASSQLVGNNQPQHF
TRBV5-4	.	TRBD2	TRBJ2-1	TGTGCCAGCACGAAAAGCGGGAGGGCCAACTACAATGAGCAGTTCTTC	CASTKSGRANYNEQFF
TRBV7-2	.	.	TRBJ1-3	TGTGCCAGCAGCTTAGCGCCCGGGGTCGGAAACACCATATATTTT	CASSLAPGVGNTIYF
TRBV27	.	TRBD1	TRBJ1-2	TGTGCCAGCAGTTTAAGCGGGACAGTATATAACTATGGCTACACCTTC	CASSLSGTVYNYGYTF
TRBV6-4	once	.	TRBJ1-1	TGTGCCAGCAAGCCCGGCGGCAGGACTGAAGCTTTCTTT	CASKPGGRTEAFF
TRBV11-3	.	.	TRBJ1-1	TGTGCCAGCAGCAACCCCCCAGGGTACGAAGCTTTCTTT	CASSNPPGYEAFF
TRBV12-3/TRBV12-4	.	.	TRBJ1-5	TGTGCCAGCAGTCCCCACTATAATCAGCCCCAGCATTTT	CASSPHYNQPQHF
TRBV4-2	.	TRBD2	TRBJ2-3	TGTGCCAGCAGCCAAGTTGGAGCGGGAACAGATACGCAGTATTTT	CASSQVGAGTDTQYF
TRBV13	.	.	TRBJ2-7	TGTGCCAGCCGCCCTCAGGGTTCCTACGAGCAGTACTTC	CASRPQGSYEQYF
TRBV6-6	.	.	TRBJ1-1	TGTGCCAGCAGTCAGAAAGGTCGGGGGAACACTGAAGCTTTCTTT	CASSQKGRGNTEAFF
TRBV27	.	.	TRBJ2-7	TGTGCCAGCAGTTTAGGCGGCAGAAGCTCCTACGAGCAGTACTTC	CASSLGGRSSYEQYF
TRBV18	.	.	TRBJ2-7	TGTGCCAGCTCACCCCCGGGACCTCGGGTCTCGGACGAGCAGTACTTC	CASSPPGPRVSDEQYF
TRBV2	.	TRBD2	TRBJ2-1	TGTGCCAGCAGTGGGCGGGGGACTTCCTACAATGAGCAGTTCTTC	CASSGRGTSYNEQFF
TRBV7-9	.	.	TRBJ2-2	TGTGCCAGCAGCTCCCTCTCCCCCGGTCCAGGGATTGGCGGGGAGCTGTTTTTT	CASSSLSPGPGIGGELFF
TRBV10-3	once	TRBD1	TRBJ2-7	TGTGCCATCAGTGTACCGGGACAGGGCTTGGGGCAGTACTTC	CAISVPGQGLGQYF
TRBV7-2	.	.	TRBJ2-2	TGTGCCAGCAGCTTTCCCCGAACCGGGGAGCTGTTTTTT	CASSFPRTGELFF
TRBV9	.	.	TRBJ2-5	TGTGCCAGCAGCGTAGGGAGCGGGCGCCAAGAGACCCAGTACTTC	CASSVGSGRQETQYF
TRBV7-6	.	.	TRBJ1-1	TGTGCCAGCAGCTTAGAGAGTTGGGGGAACACTGAAGCTTTCTTT	CASSLESWGNTEAFF
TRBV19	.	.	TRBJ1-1	TGTGCCAGTACCAAGGGAGGTATGGGAGGCAACACTGAAGCTTTCTTT	CASTKGGMGGNTEAFF
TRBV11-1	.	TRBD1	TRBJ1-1	TGTGCCAGCAGTTTAGGACAGGGCTTGAACACTGAAGCTTTCTTT	CASSLGQGLNTEAFF
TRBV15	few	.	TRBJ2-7	TGTGCCACCAGCAGAGCCTCAACAGGGCACGAGCAGTACTTC	CATSRASTGHEQYF
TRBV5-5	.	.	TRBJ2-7	TGTGCCAGCAGCTTGTTGGCCGAGCAGTACTTC	CASSLLAEQYF
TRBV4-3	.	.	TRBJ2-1	TGCGCCAGCAGCTTATACCCGAGCTCCTACAATGAGCAGTTCTTC	CASSLYPSSYNEQFF
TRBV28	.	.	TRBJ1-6	TGTGCCACCAGAAGTTTATCTTCACCCCTCCACTTT	CATRSLSSPLHF
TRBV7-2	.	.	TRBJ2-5	TGTGCCAGCAGCTTAGACTGGACAGAGACCCAGTACTTC	CASSLDWTETQYF
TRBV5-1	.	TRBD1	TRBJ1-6	TGCGCCAGCAGAAGCGGGACAGCCTATAATTCACCCCTCCACTTT	CASRSGTAYNSPLHF
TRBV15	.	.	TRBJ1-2	TGTGCCACCAGCAGAGTCGGGGGGGGATCGGCTAACTATGGCTACACCTTC	CATSRVGGGSANYGYTF